This T cell receptor (beta chain) was sequenced in a study of cytomegalovirus exposure and HLA in healthy donors. Points from the study as a whole: Equally common other TCR beta chains were less clonally expanded than HLA-associated ones, a later analysis found. Previous analysis showed most TCR beta V segments were productive about 90% or about 30% of the time. Presence/absence comparisons presumed near-even sequencing depth among donors.

This clone was counted only a few times. Its antigen is not identified. The primer mix had 60 Vbeta and 13 Jbeta primers. Libraries were prepared by immunoSEQ multiplex PCR; TCRdb keeps only in-frame clonotypes and omits some of them. This table holds 150,000 to 200,000 clones, roughly 80% found once. V dropped 0 bases and J dropped 5; count of bases not matched to a gene: 5. The CDR3 spans 15 residues. Per germline, CDR1 MNHNS and CDR2 SASEGT. The gene calls are TRBV6-1 and TRBJ2-7, with 9 bases matching TRBD2. Sequencing input: PBMCs. The receptor was derived from a woman in her 40s in good health and CMV-seropositive. CDR3 protein: CASSEATSGHNEQYF. Here the CDR3 DNA reads TGTGCCAGCAGTGAAGCTACTAGCGGGCATAACGAGCAGTACTTC.